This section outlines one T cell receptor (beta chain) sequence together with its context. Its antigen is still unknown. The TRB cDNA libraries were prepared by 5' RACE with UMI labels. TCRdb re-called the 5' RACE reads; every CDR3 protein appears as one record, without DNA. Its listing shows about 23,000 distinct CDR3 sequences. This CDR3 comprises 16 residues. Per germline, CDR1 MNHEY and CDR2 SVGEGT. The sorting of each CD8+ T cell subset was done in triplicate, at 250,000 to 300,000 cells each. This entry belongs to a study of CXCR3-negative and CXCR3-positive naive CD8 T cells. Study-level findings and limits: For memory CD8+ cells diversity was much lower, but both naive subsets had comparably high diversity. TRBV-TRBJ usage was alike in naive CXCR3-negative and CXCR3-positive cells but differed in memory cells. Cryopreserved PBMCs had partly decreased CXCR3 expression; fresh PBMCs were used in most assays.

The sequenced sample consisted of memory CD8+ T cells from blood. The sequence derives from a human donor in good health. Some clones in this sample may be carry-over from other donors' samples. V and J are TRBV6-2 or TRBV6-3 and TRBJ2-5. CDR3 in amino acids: CASSYSSVQPRETQYF.